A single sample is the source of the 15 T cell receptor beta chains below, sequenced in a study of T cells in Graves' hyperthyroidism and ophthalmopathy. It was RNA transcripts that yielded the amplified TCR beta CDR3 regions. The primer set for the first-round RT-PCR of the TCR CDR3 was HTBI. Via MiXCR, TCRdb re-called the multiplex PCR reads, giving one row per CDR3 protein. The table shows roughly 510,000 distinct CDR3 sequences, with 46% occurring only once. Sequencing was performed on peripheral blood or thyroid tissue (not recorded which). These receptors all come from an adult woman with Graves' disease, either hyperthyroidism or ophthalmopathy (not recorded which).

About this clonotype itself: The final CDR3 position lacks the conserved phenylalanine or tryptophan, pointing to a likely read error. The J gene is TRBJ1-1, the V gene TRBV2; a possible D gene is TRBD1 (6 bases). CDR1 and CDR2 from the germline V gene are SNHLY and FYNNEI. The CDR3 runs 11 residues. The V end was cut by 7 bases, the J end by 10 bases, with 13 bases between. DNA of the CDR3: TGTGCCAGCATTACCGAGACAGGAGCTTTCCTT. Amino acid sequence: CASITETGAFL.

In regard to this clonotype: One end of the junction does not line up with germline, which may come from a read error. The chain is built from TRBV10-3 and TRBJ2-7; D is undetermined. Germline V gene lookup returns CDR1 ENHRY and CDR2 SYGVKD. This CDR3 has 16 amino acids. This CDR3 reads CASSYSLAEADYEQYF. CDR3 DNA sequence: TGTGCCAGCAGTTACTCGTTGGCTGAGGCTGACTACGAGCAGTACTTC.

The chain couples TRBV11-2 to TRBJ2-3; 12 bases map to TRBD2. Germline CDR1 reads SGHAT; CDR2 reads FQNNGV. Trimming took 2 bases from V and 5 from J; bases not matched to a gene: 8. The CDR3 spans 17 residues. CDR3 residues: CASSLPHLAGGRDTQYF. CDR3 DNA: TGTGCCAGCAGCTTACCTCATCTAGCGGGAGGGCGAGATACGCAGTATTTT. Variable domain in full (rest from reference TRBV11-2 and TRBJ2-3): EAGVAQSPRYKIIEKRQSVAFWCNPISGHATLYWYQQILGQGPKLLIQFQNNGVVDDSQLPKDRFSAERLKGVDSTLKIQPAKLEDSAVYLCASSLPHLAGGRDTQYFGPGTRLTVL.

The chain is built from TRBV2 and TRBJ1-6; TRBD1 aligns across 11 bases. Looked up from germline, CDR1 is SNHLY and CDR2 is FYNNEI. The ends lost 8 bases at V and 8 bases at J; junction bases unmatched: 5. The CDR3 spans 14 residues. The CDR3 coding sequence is TGTGCCAGCGGGCCGGGACAGGGGGATTCACCCCTCCACTTT. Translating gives CASGPGQGDSPLHF.

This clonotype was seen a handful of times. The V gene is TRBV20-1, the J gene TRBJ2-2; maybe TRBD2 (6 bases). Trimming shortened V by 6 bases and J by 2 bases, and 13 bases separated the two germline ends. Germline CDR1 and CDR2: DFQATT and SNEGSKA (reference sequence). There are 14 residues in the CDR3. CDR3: CSAPRDSNTGELFF. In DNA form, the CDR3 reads TGCAGTGCCCCGAGGGACTCCAACACCGGGGAGCTGTTTTTT.

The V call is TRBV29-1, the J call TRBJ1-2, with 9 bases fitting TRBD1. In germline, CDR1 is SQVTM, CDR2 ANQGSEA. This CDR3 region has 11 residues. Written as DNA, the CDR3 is TGCGGACTACAGGGGGCGGATGGCTACACCTTC. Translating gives CGLQGADGYTF.

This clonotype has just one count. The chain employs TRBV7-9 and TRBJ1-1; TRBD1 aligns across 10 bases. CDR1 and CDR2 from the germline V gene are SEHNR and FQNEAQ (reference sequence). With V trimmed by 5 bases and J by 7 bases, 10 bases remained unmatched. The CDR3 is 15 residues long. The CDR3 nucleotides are TGTGCCAGCAGCCCACCGACAGGGGGCCGAATTGAAGCTTTCTTT. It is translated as CASSPPTGGRIEAFF. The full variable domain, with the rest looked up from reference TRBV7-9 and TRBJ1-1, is DTGVSQNPRHKITKRGQNVTFRCDPISEHNRLYWYRQTLGQGPEFLTYFQNEAQLEKSRLLSDRFSAERPKGSFSTLEIQRTEQGDSAMYLCASSPPTGGRIEAFFGQGTRLTVV.

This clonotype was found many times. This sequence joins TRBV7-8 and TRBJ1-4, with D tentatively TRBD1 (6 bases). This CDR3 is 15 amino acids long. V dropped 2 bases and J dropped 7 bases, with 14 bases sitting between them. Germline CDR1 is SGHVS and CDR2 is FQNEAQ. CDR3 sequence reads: CASSLMAGEREKLFF. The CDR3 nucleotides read TGTGCCAGCAGCTTAATGGCAGGGGAGCGTGAAAAACTGTTTTTT.

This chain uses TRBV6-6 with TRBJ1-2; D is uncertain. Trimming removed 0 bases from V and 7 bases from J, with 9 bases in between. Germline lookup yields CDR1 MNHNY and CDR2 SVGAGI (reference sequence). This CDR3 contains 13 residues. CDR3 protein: CASSYSGSAGYTF. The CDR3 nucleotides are TGTGCCAGCAGTTACTCGGGGAGCGCTGGCTACACCTTC.

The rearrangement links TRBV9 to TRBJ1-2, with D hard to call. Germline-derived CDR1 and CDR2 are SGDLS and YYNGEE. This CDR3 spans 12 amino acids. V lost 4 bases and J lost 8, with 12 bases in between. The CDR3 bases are TGTGCCAGCAGCCCATCCCTCGGGGGCTACACCTTC. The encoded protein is CASSPSLGGYTF. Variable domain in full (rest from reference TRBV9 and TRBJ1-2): DSGVTQTPKHLITATGQRVTLRCSPRSGDLSVYWYQQSLDQGLQFLIQYYNGEERAKGNILERFSAQQFPDLHSELNLSSLELGDSALYFCASSPSLGGYTFGSGTRLTVV.

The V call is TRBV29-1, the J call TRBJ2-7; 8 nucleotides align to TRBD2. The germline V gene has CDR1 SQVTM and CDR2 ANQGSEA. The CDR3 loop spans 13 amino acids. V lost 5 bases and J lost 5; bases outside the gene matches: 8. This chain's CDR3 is CSVSGGRIDEQYF. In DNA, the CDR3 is TGCAGCGTTTCGGGCGGGAGGATCGACGAGCAGTACTTC.

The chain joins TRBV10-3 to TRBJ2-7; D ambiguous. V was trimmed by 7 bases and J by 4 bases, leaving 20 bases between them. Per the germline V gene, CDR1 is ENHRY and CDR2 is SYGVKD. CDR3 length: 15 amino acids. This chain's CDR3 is CAIKKPPGLVYEQYF. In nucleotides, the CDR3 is TGTGCCATCAAGAAACCCCCGGGTCTTGTTTACGAGCAGTACTTC.

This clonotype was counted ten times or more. The CDR3 sequence: CASSQSGSPGTQYF. For the CDR3, the DNA is TGTGCCAGCAGCCAAAGCGGGTCCCCGGGGACCCAGTACTTC. The genes are TRBV7-2 and TRBJ2-5, with D perhaps matching TRBD2 (6 bases). Trimming took off 5 bases at V and 7 bases at J, with 17 bases between the two ends. Germline V gene data show CDR1 as SGHTA and CDR2 as FQGNSA. The CDR3 length is 14 residues.

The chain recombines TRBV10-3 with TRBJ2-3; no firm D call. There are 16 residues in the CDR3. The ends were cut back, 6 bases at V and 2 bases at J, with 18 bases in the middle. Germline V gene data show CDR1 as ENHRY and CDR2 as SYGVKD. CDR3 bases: TGTGCCATCAGGCCGGAGTCCCCCCGCTACACAGATACGCAGTATTTT. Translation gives CAIRPESPRYTDTQYF.

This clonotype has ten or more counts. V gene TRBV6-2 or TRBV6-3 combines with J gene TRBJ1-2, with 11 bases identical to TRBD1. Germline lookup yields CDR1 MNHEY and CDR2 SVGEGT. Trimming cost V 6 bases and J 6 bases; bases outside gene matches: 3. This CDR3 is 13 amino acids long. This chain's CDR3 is CASRRTGGDGYTF. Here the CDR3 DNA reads TGTGCCAGCAGACGGACAGGGGGCGATGGCTACACCTTC.